The entry below describes one T cell receptor beta chain. This clone's antigen is unknown. Base qualities are missing; no much larger clone stands one base away. Trimming removed 2 bases from V and 7 bases from J; the gene matches leave 1 base unexplained. CDR1 is given as SGHNT and CDR2 as YYREEE, both from the germline V gene (reference sequence). The CDR3 contains 13 residues, cysteine and phenylalanine counted. The retained sequence is limited to the CDR3, 39 bases, with the frame set at the first base. These data are taken from a study of blood T cell repertoires in COVID-19 (dated by TCRdb to the early 2020s). Looking at the study overall: The collaborator samples originated in the United States, Italy and Spain and spanned the acute and convalescent phases of COVID-19. The material from the prospective study consisted of cDNA or gDNA derived from T cells, B-cell-depleted T cells, or PBMCs. The dataset comprised deeply sampled blood TCRbeta repertoires from subjects exposed to, actively infected with, or recovered from COVID-19. The repertoires were released in a freely available public database intended as a resource for research on the immune response to SARS-CoV-2. The samples were drawn from two sources: the first 160 participants of the ongoing ImmuneRACE study, and fewer than 1,500 subjects contributed by 6 global collaborators. Sample metadata almost always included a de-identified subject ID, COVID-19 status, age in years and sex. Where HLA class I and class II types were available, the types were taken from metadata supplied by the sample provider, not from assay-based typing. The study at large found these results: The quantity of clinical and demographic metadata differed by source and by participant and was supplied without curation.

Each collaborating institution followed its own protocols to collect whole blood in K2EDTA tubes. Collaborator samples were shipped for TCRbeta analysis as frozen whole blood, isolated PBMCs, or DNA extracted from either sample type. TCRbeta CDR3 regions were amplified from genomic DNA by means of the immunoSEQ Assay, a bias-controlled multiplex PCR. The original methods were these. Nucleated cell counts per sample were estimated from amplification of reference gene primers within the assay. To quantify the absolute abundance of each unique TCRbeta CDR3 rearrangement, sequence reads were collapsed and filtered. For each sample, productive Simpson clonality was calculated by taking the square root of Simpson's diversity index across productive rearrangements. TCRdb obtained this table from immuneACCESS and retained in-frame rearrangements with V and J assigned. These tables miss some clones; where compared with another copy, unresolved V genes account for less than half of the shortfall, and the remainder is unexplained. V and J calls and clone size follow that table, whereas D and trimming were derived from the DNA. Recorded for this sample are around 99,000 clones; approximately 82% of them occurred a single time. The ten biggest clones cover 7.9% of the sample.

This clonotype originated in a woman of 80 years or more with active or convalescent COVID-19. The V and J segments used are TRBV5-4 and TRBJ2-1, and TRBD1 aligns with 9 junction nucleotides. Specimen: peripheral blood. The nucleotide sequence is TGTGCCAGCAGCTTAGACAGGGGGAATGAGCAGTTCTTC. Protein translation: CASSLDRGNEQFF.